A selection of T cell receptor beta chains follows, all from one sample in a study of shared clonotypes between healthy human individuals. Clones were read by immunoSEQ multiplex PCR, and TCRdb kept only the in-frame ones, dropping some. Among about 2.4 million clones listed, 93% were seen once. Sequences were obtained from naive CD4+ T cells from PBMCs. These receptors were taken from a man aged 18 to 29 in good health. Some clones in this sample may be carry-over from other donors' samples. Both conserved end residues are part of each CDR3. The D gene is left open where the match is weak. Only part of the rows carry a size: once, few, many, or a class if the clone is expanded.

J gene	D gene	clone size	V gene	CDR3 DNA	CDR3 protein
TRBJ1-5	TRBD1	NA	TRBV6-6	TGTGCCAGCAGTTCAGGGACAGGGGGCTATCAGCCCCAGCATTTT	CASSSGTGGYQPQHF
TRBJ2-5	TRBD1	NA	TRBV25-1	TGTGCCAGCAGTGTGCCAGGGGGCTTAGAGACCCAGTACTTC	CASSVPGGLETQYF
TRBJ1-5	NA	NA	TRBV15	TGTGCCACCAGCAGAGATAAGTTTCGTGGACAGAGTGCTTCCAAGGGCAATCAGCCCCAGCATTTT	CATSRDKFRGQSASKGNQPQHF
TRBJ2-7	NA	NA	TRBV7-3	TGTGCCAGCAGCTTAACGGGCGCAGGGGCCTACGAGCAGTACTTC	CASSLTGAGAYEQYF
TRBJ2-3	NA	once	TRBV5-1	TGCGCCAGCAGCTTGCGGCAGGTCCCGGGTAGCACAGATACGCAGTATTTT	CASSLRQVPGSTDTQYF
TRBJ2-2	TRBD1	NA	TRBV6-1	TGTGCCAGCAGGGCCAACAGGGGCGGCGGGGAGCTGTTTTTT	CASRANRGGGELFF
TRBJ1-2	TRBD1	NA	TRBV28	TGTGCCAGCAGCCTACGGGACAGGGCGGTCCGTGGCTACACCTTC	CASSLRDRAVRGYTF
TRBJ2-3	NA	NA	TRBV5-6	TGTGCCAGCAGCCACCGCGTTAGCCCGCTCGCAGATACGCAGTATTTT	CASSHRVSPLADTQYF
TRBJ1-5	TRBD1	NA	TRBV4-1	TGCGCCAGCAGCCCCGCCGGGACAGGGTTACAGCCCCAGCATTTT	CASSPAGTGLQPQHF
TRBJ2-2	NA	NA	TRBV12-2	TGTGCAAGTCGCCGGGGTGCCGGGGAGCTGTTTTTT	CASRRGAGELFF
TRBJ2-2	NA	NA	TRBV27	TGTGCCAGCAGTTTCCAGACTATCTTGAACACCGGGGAGCTGTTTTTT	CASSFQTILNTGELFF
TRBJ1-2	TRBD1	once	TRBV9	TGTGCCAGCAGCCCGAGCAATCAGGGGGCTATTCTAGGGTACACCTTC	CASSPSNQGAILGYTF
TRBJ2-2	TRBD2	NA	TRBV11-2	TGTGCCAGCAGCTTTAGCGGGAGGGACACCGGGGAGCTGTTTTTT	CASSFSGRDTGELFF
TRBJ2-7	NA	once	TRBV6-1	TGTGCCAGCAGTCTCGAGGGGTACGAGCAGTACTTC	CASSLEGYEQYF
TRBJ2-6	NA	NA	TRBV7-3	TGTGCCAGCAGCTTAAGAGGGGGTCACGTCCTGACTTTC	CASSLRGGHVLTF
TRBJ2-3	TRBD2	NA	TRBV5-4	TGTGCCAGCAGCTTGGCGACACGGGAGGGCCACTATTTT	CASSLATREGHYF
TRBJ2-7	NA	NA	TRBV20-1	TGCAGTGCTAGACGGGGCTACGAGCAGTACTTC	CSARRGYEQYF
TRBJ1-2	NA	once	TRBV2	TGTGCCAGCAGAGAACCTCGACAGGCTCACTATGGCTACACCTTC	CASREPRQAHYGYTF
TRBJ1-5	NA	once	TRBV10-1	TGCGCCAGCAGCACAGGTAGCAATCAGCCCCAGCATTTT	CASSTGSNQPQHF
TRBJ2-3	TRBD2	NA	TRBV27	TGTGCCAGCAGTTTATGGGGAGGGCGGGGGAGCACAGATACGCAGTATTTT	CASSLWGGRGSTDTQYF
TRBJ2-3	TRBD2	NA	TRBV27	TGTGCCAGCAGTCTCGGGACTAGCGGGAGGGCCGCAGATACGCAGTATTTT	CASSLGTSGRAADTQYF
TRBJ2-5	TRBD2	NA	TRBV27	TGTGCCAGCAGCCGACTAGCGGGAAGTGGCGAGACCCAGTACTTC	CASSRLAGSGETQYF
TRBJ2-7	TRBD1	NA	TRBV25-1	TGTGCCTGCGGCGGGACAGGGTCCCACGAGCAGTACTTC	CACGGTGSHEQYF
TRBJ2-7	NA	NA	TRBV6-5	TGTGCCAGCAGTTACTCACAGAGCTCCTACGAGCAGTACTTC	CASSYSQSSYEQYF
TRBJ2-2	NA	NA	TRBV28	TGTGCCAGCAGTCCCCCACCCGGTCACACCGGGGAGCTGTTTTTT	CASSPPPGHTGELFF
TRBJ2-3	NA	once	TRBV6-5	TGTGCCAGCAAATCCGGCGGCACAGATACGCAGTATTTT	CASKSGGTDTQYF
TRBJ2-1	TRBD2	NA	TRBV30	TGTGCCTCTAGCGGGGATTCCTACAATGAGCAGTTCTTC	CASSGDSYNEQFF
TRBJ2-3	TRBD2	NA	TRBV28	TGTGCCAGCAGTCTAGCGGGAGCCGGGGCCCCTGGCACAGATACGCAGTATTTT	CASSLAGAGAPGTDTQYF
TRBJ2-7	NA	NA	TRBV5-1	TGCGCCAGCAGCTTCGGACAGACCTACGAGCAGTACTTC	CASSFGQTYEQYF
TRBJ2-3	NA	NA	TRBV5-4	TGTGCCAGCAGCCTCGCCCCAGATACGCAGTATTTT	CASSLAPDTQYF
TRBJ1-4	NA	NA	TRBV6-6	TGTGCCAGCAGTTACCCGGGGGCTGGCGAAAAACTGTTTTTT	CASSYPGAGEKLFF
TRBJ2-1	TRBD2	NA	TRBV4-3	TGCGCCAGCAGCCAAAAGACTAGCGGGAGGGGTTCATCCTACAATGAGCAGTTCTTC	CASSQKTSGRGSSYNEQFF
TRBJ2-7	NA	NA	TRBV5-6	TGTGCCAGCAGCTTGCTCCCGGGTTACGAGCAGTACTTC	CASSLLPGYEQYF
TRBJ2-2	NA	NA	TRBV18	TGTGCCAGCTCCCCGGGACGCCCGAACACCGGGGAGCTGTTTTTT	CASSPGRPNTGELFF